These T cell receptor beta chains were read from a single sample in a study of T cell responses to AZD1222 COVID-19 vaccine. Data came from immunoSEQ multiplex PCR; TCRdb stores just in-frame clones and leaves some out. The repertoire holds approximately 79,000 clones, 65% to 90% seen once, with approximately 7.9% in the top ten. Sequences were derived from peripheral blood, sampled on day 0 of AZD1222 vaccination. The receptors derive from an adult in good health. Both conserved end residues are part of each CDR3. The order of the fields is D gene, J gene, clone size, V gene, CDR3 protein, CDR3 DNA. A D gene is named only where the DNA matches it firmly. Expanded clones get a size class; other rows say once, few or many, or leave the size out.

TRBD1	TRBJ2-7	once	TRBV5-1	CASSLSPRSGTGSGTGEQYF	TGCGCCAGCAGCTTGAGCCCCAGAAGCGGGACAGGGTCTGGGACGGGAGAGCAGTACTTC
NA	TRBJ2-7	NA	TRBV7-2	CASIVGVGYEQYF	TGTGCCAGCATCGTGGGAGTCGGCTACGAGCAGTACTTC
TRBD1	TRBJ1-4	NA	TRBV5-4	CASSLDRGRNEKLFF	TGTGCCAGCAGCTTGGACAGGGGGCGAAATGAAAAACTGTTTTTT
NA	TRBJ2-5	NA	TRBV7-6	CASSSFQETQYF	TGTGCCAGCAGCTCGTTCCAAGAGACCCAGTACTTC
NA	TRBJ1-1	NA	TRBV9	CASSRQGNTEAFF	TGTGCCAGCAGCAGGCAGGGGAACACTGAAGCTTTCTTT
NA	TRBJ1-4	NA	TRBV7-7	CASSTARGAPNEKLFF	TGTGCCAGCAGCACGGCTCGAGGGGCCCCTAATGAAAAACTGTTTTTT
NA	TRBJ1-2	NA	TRBV3-1/TRBV3-2	CASSQSGWGYTF	TGTGCCAGCAGCCAATCCGGTTGGGGCTACACCTTC
NA	TRBJ1-2	NA	TRBV18	CASSPGVSYGYTF	TGTGCCAGCTCACCAGGGGTCTCCTATGGCTACACCTTC
NA	TRBJ2-3	once	TRBV6-5	CASSYRVVDTQYF	TGTGCCAGCAGTTACAGGGTAGTAGATACGCAGTATTTT
NA	TRBJ1-5	NA	TRBV7-3	CASSLIPGLRGSNQPQHF	TGTGCCAGCAGCTTAATCCCCGGCCTGCGAGGTAGCAATCAGCCCCAGCATTTT
NA	TRBJ1-5	NA	TRBV28	CASIGDGLNQPQHF	TGTGCCAGCATTGGGGACGGGTTAAATCAGCCCCAGCATTTT
NA	TRBJ2-3	NA	TRBV19	CASSTPPLEDTQYF	TGTGCCAGTAGTACGCCCCCCCTAGAGGATACGCAGTATTTT
NA	TRBJ2-7	NA	TRBV29-1	CSVGVGAHEQYF	TGCAGCGTTGGGGTAGGGGCCCACGAGCAGTACTTC
NA	TRBJ2-7	once	TRBV5-5	CASSLEGFGSYEQYF	TGTGCCAGCAGCTTGGAAGGTTTCGGGTCCTACGAGCAGTACTTC
NA	TRBJ1-1	NA	TRBV6-5	CASGWATEAFF	TGTGCCAGCGGCTGGGCCACTGAAGCTTTCTTT
NA	TRBJ2-6	NA	TRBV5-1	CASSSAPRGSGANVLTF	TGCGCCAGCAGCTCAGCACCCAGGGGATCCGGGGCCAACGTCCTGACTTTC
NA	TRBJ2-7	NA	TRBV5-1	CASSLGPGEIYEQYF	TGCGCCAGCAGCTTAGGGCCGGGAGAGATTTACGAGCAGTACTTC
NA	TRBJ2-7	few	TRBV19	CASSIDPARFPYEQYF	TGTGCCAGTAGTATTGATCCGGCGCGTTTCCCTTACGAGCAGTACTTC
NA	TRBJ2-7	NA	TRBV5-4	CASSLITSSYEQYF	TGTGCCAGCAGCTTGATAACTAGCTCCTACGAGCAGTACTTC
TRBD1	TRBJ2-7	NA	TRBV19	CASTRDSRTYEQYF	TGTGCCAGTACTCGGGACAGCAGAACCTACGAGCAGTACTTC
NA	TRBJ2-4	NA	TRBV28	CASTSWEDIKNIQYF	TGTGCCAGCACCTCATGGGAAGATATTAAAAACATTCAGTACTTC
TRBD2	TRBJ2-7	once	TRBV3-1/TRBV3-2	CASSPGTSSPGRAYEQYF	TGTGCCAGCAGCCCCGGGACTAGCTCCCCGGGGCGCGCCTACGAGCAGTACTTC
NA	TRBJ1-2	few	TRBV7-9	CASSSRSNYGYTF	TGTGCCAGCAGCTCCCGCTCGAACTATGGCTACACCTTC
NA	TRBJ1-1	few	TRBV2	CASEDSHTEAFF	TGTGCCAGCGAGGACAGCCACACTGAAGCTTTCTTT
NA	TRBJ2-5	NA	TRBV11-3	CASSSQSPETQYF	TGTGCCAGCAGCTCTCAATCCCCGGAGACCCAGTACTTC
NA	TRBJ2-2	NA	TRBV5-1	CASSLAGMSGELFF	TGCGCCAGCAGCTTAGCCGGGATGAGCGGGGAGCTGTTTTTT
NA	TRBJ1-6	NA	TRBV7-2	CASSLEGSYNSPLHF	TGTGCCAGCAGCTTAGAGGGCTCCTATAATTCACCCCTCCACTTT
NA	TRBJ1-5	NA	TRBV7-2	CASSQHRTGGTQPQHF	TGTGCCAGCAGCCAACATCGAACTGGGGGAACGCAGCCCCAGCATTTT
NA	TRBJ1-5	once	TRBV30	CAWSEQGNQPQHF	TGTGCCTGGAGTGAACAGGGCAATCAGCCCCAGCATTTT
TRBD2	TRBJ2-2	NA	TRBV6-5	CASRGRVKAGELFF	TGTGCCAGCAGAGGGAGGGTAAAGGCCGGGGAGCTGTTTTTT
NA	TRBJ1-6	NA	TRBV7-2	CASSPRPQYNSPLHF	TGTGCCAGCAGCCCAAGGCCTCAATATAATTCACCCCTCCACTTT
TRBD1	TRBJ1-3	NA	TRBV9	CASSSSGQGISGNTIYF	TGTGCCAGCAGCTCCAGCGGACAGGGAATCTCTGGAAACACCATATATTTT
TRBD1	TRBJ2-7	NA	TRBV19	CASSNHGQGDHEQYF	TGTGCCAGTAGCAACCACGGACAGGGCGACCACGAGCAGTACTTC
TRBD2	TRBJ2-1	NA	TRBV7-8	CASSGTSGNLDEQFF	TGTGCCAGCAGCGGAACTAGCGGGAACCTAGATGAGCAGTTCTTC
TRBD2	TRBJ2-5	NA	TRBV29-1	CSVWPSGSKGTQYF	TGCAGCGTTTGGCCTAGCGGGAGTAAAGGGACCCAGTACTTC
NA	TRBJ2-3	NA	TRBV5-4	CASRLARVDTQYF	TGTGCCAGCAGGTTGGCTCGGGTAGATACGCAGTATTTT
NA	TRBJ2-1	NA	TRBV27	CASSLYNEQFF	TGTGCCAGCAGTTTGTACAATGAGCAGTTCTTC
NA	TRBJ1-2	NA	TRBV5-6	CASSRPAQGFKGYGYTF	TGTGCCAGCAGCCGGCCGGCACAGGGATTCAAGGGGTATGGCTACACCTTC
NA	TRBJ1-3	NA	TRBV28	CASSGGGGVIGNTIYF	TGTGCCAGCAGTGGGGGCGGAGGGGTAATCGGAAACACCATATATTTT
TRBD2	TRBJ2-1	NA	TRBV3-1/TRBV3-2	CASSQSSGSWSEQFF	TGTGCCAGCAGCCAATCTAGCGGGAGCTGGAGTGAGCAGTTCTTC
TRBD2	TRBJ2-3	NA	TRBV7-3	CASSLWPSGREATDTQYF	TGTGCCAGCAGCTTATGGCCTAGCGGGAGGGAGGCCACAGATACGCAGTATTTT
NA	TRBJ2-1	few	TRBV19	CASTPAGRLGNEQFF	TGTGCCAGTACCCCGGCGGGGAGACTTGGCAATGAGCAGTTCTTC
TRBD2	TRBJ2-1	NA	TRBV7-2	CASRYTGTTLNNEQFF	TGTGCCAGCAGATATACCGGGACTACCCTGAACAATGAGCAGTTCTTC
NA	TRBJ1-1	NA	TRBV7-2	CASSTRGLVPEAFF	TGTGCCAGCAGCACTCGCGGTCTAGTCCCTGAAGCTTTCTTT
TRBD1	TRBJ1-2	NA	TRBV29-1	CSTGGKEGYTF	TGCAGCACAGGGGGCAAGGAGGGCTACACCTTC
TRBD2	TRBJ2-1	NA	TRBV11-3	CASSLGGLAYNEQFF	TGTGCCAGCAGCCTGGGGGGACTAGCGTACAATGAGCAGTTCTTC
TRBD2	TRBJ2-1	NA	TRBV5-4	CASSLGGTSGYNEQFF	TGTGCCAGCAGCTTGGGGGGGACTAGCGGATACAATGAGCAGTTCTTC
TRBD2	TRBJ2-7	NA	TRBV27	CASSFVSGAYEQYF	TGTGCCAGCAGTTTTGTTAGCGGGGCCTACGAGCAGTACTTC
NA	TRBJ1-5	NA	TRBV28	CASSLGQVHQPQHF	TGTGCCAGCAGTTTAGGGCAGGTCCACCAGCCCCAGCATTTT